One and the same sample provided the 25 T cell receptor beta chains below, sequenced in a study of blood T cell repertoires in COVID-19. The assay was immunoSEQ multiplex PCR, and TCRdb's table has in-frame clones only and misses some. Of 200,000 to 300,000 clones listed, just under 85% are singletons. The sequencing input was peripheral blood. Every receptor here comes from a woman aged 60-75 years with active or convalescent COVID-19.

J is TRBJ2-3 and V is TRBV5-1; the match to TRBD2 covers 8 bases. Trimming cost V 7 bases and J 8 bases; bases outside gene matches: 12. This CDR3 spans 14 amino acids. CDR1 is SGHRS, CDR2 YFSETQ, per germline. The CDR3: CASSPGGQGVTQYF. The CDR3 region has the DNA TGCGCCAGCTCACCGGGGGGGCAAGGAGTTACGCAGTATTTT.

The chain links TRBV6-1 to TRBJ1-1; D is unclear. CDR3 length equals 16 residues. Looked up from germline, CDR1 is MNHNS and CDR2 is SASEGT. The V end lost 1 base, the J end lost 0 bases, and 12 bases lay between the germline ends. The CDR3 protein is CASSEEYGTLNTEAFF. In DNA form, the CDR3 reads TGTGCCAGCAGTGAAGAGTATGGCACCTTGAACACTGAAGCTTTCTTT.

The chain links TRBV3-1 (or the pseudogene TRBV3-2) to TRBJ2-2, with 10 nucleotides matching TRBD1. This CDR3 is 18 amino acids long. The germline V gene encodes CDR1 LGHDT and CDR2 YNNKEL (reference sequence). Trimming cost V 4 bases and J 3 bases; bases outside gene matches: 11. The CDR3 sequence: CASSLPLGTGEDTGELFF. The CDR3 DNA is TGTGCCAGCAGCCTCCCGCTTGGGACAGGGGAGGACACCGGGGAGCTGTTTTTT.

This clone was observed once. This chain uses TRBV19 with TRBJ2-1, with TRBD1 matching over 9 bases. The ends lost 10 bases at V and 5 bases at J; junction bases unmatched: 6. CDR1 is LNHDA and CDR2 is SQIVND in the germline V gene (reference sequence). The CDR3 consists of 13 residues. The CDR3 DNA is TGTGCCACCGGGACAGGGCACAACAATGAGCAGTTCTTC. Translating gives CATGTGHNNEQFF.

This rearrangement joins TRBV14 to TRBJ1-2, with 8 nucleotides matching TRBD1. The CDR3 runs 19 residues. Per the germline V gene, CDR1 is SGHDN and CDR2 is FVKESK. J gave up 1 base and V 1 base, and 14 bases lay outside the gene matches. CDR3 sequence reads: CASSQVLNKRDRNNYGYTF. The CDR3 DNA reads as TGTGCCAGCAGCCAAGTTCTCAACAAACGGGACAGGAATAACTATGGCTACACCTTC.

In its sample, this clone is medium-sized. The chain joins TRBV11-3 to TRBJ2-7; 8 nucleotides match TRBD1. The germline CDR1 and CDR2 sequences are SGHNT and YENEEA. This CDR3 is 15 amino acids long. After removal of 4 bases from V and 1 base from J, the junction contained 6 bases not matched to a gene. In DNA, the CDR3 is TGTGCCAGCAGCTATGGACAGGGTGGATCCTACGAGCAGTACTTC. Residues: CASSYGQGGSYEQYF. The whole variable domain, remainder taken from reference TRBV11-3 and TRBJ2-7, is EAGVVQSPRYKIIEKKQPVAFWCNPISGHNTLYWYLQNLGQGPELLIRYENEEAVDDSQLPKDRFSAERLKGVDSTLKIQPAELGDSAVYLCASSYGQGGSYEQYFGPGTRLTVT.

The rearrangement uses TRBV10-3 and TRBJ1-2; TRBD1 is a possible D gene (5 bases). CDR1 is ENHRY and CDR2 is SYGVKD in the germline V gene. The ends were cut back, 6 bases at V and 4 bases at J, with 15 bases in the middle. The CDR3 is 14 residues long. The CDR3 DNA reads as TGTGCCATCAGGGGCGGGGCGGGGCTCTATGGCTACACCTTC. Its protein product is CAIRGGAGLYGYTF.

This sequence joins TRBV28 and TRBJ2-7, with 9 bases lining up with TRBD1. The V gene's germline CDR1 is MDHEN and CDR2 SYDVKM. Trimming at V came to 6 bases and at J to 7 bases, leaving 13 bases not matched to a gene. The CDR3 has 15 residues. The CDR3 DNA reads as TGTGCCAGCAGCCCCCGGACAGGGGTTCCGAGGGAGCAGTACGTC. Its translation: CASSPRTGVPREQYV.

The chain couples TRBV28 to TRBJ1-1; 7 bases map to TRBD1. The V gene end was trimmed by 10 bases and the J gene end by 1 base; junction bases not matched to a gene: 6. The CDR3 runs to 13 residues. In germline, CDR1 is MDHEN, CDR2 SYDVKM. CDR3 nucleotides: TGTGCCACCCTCTACAGGGGGAACACTGAAGCTTTCTTT. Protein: CATLYRGNTEAFF.

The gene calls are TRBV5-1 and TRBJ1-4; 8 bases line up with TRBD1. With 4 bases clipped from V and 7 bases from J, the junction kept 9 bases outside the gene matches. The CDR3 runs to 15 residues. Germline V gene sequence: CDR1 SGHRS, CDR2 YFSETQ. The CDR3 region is CASSGAGTGFEKLFF. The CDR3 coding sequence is TGCGCCAGCAGCGGTGCTGGGACAGGTTTTGAAAAACTGTTTTTT.

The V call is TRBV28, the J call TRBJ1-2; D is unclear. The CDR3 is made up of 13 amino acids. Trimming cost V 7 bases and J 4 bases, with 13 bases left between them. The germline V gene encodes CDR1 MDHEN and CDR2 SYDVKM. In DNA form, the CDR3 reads TGTGCCAGCATGGAGGCGGCTTCCTATGGCTACACCTTC. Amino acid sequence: CASMEAASYGYTF.

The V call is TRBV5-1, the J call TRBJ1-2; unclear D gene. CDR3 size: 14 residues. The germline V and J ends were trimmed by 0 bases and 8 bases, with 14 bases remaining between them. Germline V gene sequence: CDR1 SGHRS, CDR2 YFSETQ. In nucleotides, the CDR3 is TGCGCCAGCAGCTTGGACGGCGCGGCCTCCGGCTACACCTTC. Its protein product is CASSLDGAASGYTF.

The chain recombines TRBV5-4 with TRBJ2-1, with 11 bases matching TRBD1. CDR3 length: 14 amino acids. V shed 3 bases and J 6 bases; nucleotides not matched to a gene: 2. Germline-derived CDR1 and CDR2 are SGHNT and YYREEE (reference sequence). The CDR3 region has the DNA TGTGCCAGCAGCTCGGGACAGGGGGGCAATGAGCAGTTCTTC. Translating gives CASSSGQGGNEQFF.

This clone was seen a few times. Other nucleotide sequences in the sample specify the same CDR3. The CDR3 coding sequence is TGTGCCAGCAGCCTTTCGGGGGACACTGAAGCTTTCTTT. It specifies CASSLSGDTEAFF. The rearrangement uses TRBV11-3 and TRBJ1-1; tentative D call: TRBD1 (5 bases). CDR1 is SGHNT and CDR2 is YENEEA in the germline V gene. V gave up 5 bases and J gave up 3 bases, with 10 bases separating them. CDR3 size: 13 residues.

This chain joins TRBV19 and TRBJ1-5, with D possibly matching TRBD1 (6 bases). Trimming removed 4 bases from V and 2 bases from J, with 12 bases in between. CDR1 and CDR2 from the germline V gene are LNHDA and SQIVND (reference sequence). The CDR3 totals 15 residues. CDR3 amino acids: CASSTGVGGNQPQHF. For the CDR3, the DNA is TGTGCCAGTAGTACAGGGGTAGGAGGCAATCAGCCCCAGCATTTT.

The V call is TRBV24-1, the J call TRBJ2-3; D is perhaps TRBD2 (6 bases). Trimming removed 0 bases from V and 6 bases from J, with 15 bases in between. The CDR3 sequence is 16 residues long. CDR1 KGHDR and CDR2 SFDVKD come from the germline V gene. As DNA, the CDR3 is TGTGCCACCAGTGATTTGAGGGACTCGGGTTTGGATACGCAGTATTTT. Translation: CATSDLRDSGLDTQYF.

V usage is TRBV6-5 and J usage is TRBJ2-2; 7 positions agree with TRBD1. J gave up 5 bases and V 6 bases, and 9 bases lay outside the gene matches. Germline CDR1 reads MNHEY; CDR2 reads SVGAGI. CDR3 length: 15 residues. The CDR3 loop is CASSLQGLWTGELFF. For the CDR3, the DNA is TGTGCCAGCAGCTTACAGGGGCTATGGACCGGGGAGCTGTTTTTT.

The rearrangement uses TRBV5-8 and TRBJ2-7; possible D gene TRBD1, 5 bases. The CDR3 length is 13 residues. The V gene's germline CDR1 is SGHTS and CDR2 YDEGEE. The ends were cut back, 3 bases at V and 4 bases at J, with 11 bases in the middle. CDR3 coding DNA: TGTGCCAGCAGCTCTCAGGGTTTTTACGAGCAGTACGTC. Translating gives CASSSQGFYEQYV.

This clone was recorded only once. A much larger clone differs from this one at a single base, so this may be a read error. In nucleotides, the CDR3 is TGTGCCAGTAGTATAGGGACAGGGGATCAGCCCCAGCATTTT. Translating gives CASSIGTGDQPQHF. The chain joins TRBV19 to TRBJ1-5, with 9 bases lining up with TRBD1. CDR1 and CDR2 from the germline V gene are LNHDA and SQIVND (reference sequence). Germline trimming cut 1 base from V and 5 bases from J; bases unmatched to any gene: 0. The CDR3 runs 14 residues.

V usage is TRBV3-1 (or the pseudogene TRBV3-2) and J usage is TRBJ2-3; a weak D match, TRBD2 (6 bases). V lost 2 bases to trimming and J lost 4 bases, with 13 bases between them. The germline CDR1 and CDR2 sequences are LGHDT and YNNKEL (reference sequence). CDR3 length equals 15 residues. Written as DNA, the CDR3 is TGTGCCAGCAGCCAAAAGGTGCCTAGCGCAGATACGCAGTATTTT. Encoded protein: CASSQKVPSADTQYF.

CDR3: CASSEYARVGNIQYF. CDR3 DNA sequence: TGTGCCAGCAGTGAATATGCCAGGGTCGGAAACATTCAGTACTTC. V is TRBV25-1 and J is TRBJ2-4; TRBD1 is a possible D gene (5 bases). The CDR3 runs to 15 residues. Trimming cost V 0 bases and J 6 bases, with 12 bases left between them. Germline lookup yields CDR1 MGHDK and CDR2 SYGVNS.

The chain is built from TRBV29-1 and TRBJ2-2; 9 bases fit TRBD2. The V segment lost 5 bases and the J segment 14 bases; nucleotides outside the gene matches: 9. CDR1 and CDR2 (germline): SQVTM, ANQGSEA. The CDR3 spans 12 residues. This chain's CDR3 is CSVRPRGGHLFF. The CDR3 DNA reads TGCAGCGTTCGTCCGCGGGGGGGCCATCTGTTTTTT.

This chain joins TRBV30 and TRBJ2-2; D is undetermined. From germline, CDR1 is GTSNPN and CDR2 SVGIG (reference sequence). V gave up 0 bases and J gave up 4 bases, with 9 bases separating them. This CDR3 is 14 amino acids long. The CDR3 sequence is CAWSVLRGTGELFF. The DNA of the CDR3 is TGTGCCTGGAGTGTACTGAGAGGCACCGGGGAGCTGTTTTTT.

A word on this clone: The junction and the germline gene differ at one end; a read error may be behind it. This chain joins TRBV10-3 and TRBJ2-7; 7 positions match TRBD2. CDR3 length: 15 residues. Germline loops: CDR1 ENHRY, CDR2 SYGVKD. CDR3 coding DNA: TGTGCCATCAGTGAGGCTAGCGGACCCGCCTACGAGTTTGGCTTC. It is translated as CAISEASGPAYEFGF.

CDR3 in DNA: TGCGCCAGCAGCCACAGTATAAGAGCGGATGAGCAGTTCTTC. This encodes CASSHSIRADEQFF. This chain connects TRBV4-1 to TRBJ2-1; D is possibly TRBD2 (5 bases). The V end was cut by 3 bases, the J end by 8 bases, with 14 bases between. Germline V gene sequence: CDR1 MGHRA, CDR2 YSYEKL. This CDR3 contains 14 residues.